The next 27 T cell receptor beta chains were all read from a single sample in a study of blood T cell repertoires in COVID-19. Assay used: immunoSEQ multiplex PCR; TCRdb lists only in-frame clones, some missing. The sample carries approximately 140,000 clones, roughly 88% recorded once. The sequencing input was PBMCs or T cells enriched from blood (not recorded which). The receptors originated from a woman aged 30 to 39 with acute COVID-19.

This chain joins TRBV6-4 and TRBJ2-3; TRBD1 matches at 8 bases. Germline values: CDR1 MRHNA, CDR2 SNTAGT. V shed 3 bases, J shed 0 bases, and the junction held 2 bases outside the gene matches. The CDR3 sequence is 15 residues long. CDR3: CASSETGESTDTQYF. The CDR3 DNA reads as TGTGCCAGCAGTGAGACAGGGGAAAGCACAGATACGCAGTATTTT.

The V and J genes are TRBV9 and TRBJ1-2; unclear D gene. The CDR3 consists of 14 residues. Germline V gene data show CDR1 as SGDLS and CDR2 as YYNGEE. The ends were cut back, 1 base at V and 2 bases at J, with 9 bases in the middle. CDR3: CASSVTAENYGYTF. The CDR3 nucleotides read TGTGCCAGCAGCGTAACTGCGGAGAACTATGGCTACACCTTC.

The CDR3 sequence: CASSFPTGGTEAFF. The CDR3 DNA sequence: TGTGCCAGCAGTTTCCCCACAGGGGGCACTGAAGCTTTCTTT. The rearrangement joins TRBV28 to TRBJ1-1, with TRBD1 matching 8 bases. The CDR3 has 14 amino acids. V lost 3 bases and J lost 4; bases outside the gene matches: 4. Germline V gene data show CDR1 as MDHEN and CDR2 as SYDVKM. Variable domain in full (rest from reference TRBV28 and TRBJ1-1): DVKVTQSSRYLVKRTGEKVFLECVQDMDHENMFWYRQDPGLGLRLIYFSYDVKMKEKGDIPEGYSVSREKKERFSLILESASTNQTSMYLCASSFPTGGTEAFFGQGTRLTVV.

This sequence joins TRBV27 and TRBJ2-5, with 8 nucleotides matching TRBD2. The length of the CDR3 is 11 residues. CDR1 and CDR2 (germline): MNHEY, SMNVEV (reference sequence). V lost 5 bases to trimming and J lost 9 bases; unmatched junction nucleotides: 2. The CDR3 coding sequence is TGTGCCAGCAGTCGGGGGGGGGCCCAGTACTTC. It is translated as CASSRGGAQYF.

The V and J genes are TRBV6-5 and TRBJ2-2; 9 bases align to TRBD1. This CDR3 contains 15 residues. With 8 bases clipped from V and 7 bases from J, the junction kept 11 bases outside the gene matches. CDR1 and CDR2 (germline): MNHEY, SVGAGI. CDR3 sequence: CASGTGTGYIGELFF. The CDR3 region has the DNA TGTGCCAGCGGTACCGGGACAGGGTACATCGGGGAGCTGTTTTTT.

A remark on this clone: Mismatch with germline at one junction end may stem from a read error. V and J are TRBV12-3 or TRBV12-4 and TRBJ1-1; D is undetermined. This CDR3 spans 11 amino acids. The CDR3 bases are TGTGCCAGCAGTTTGGTAGGCGGCCTTTACTTT. Its translation is CASSLVGGLYF.

This clone was observed a single time. The genes are TRBV13 and TRBJ1-6; 8 bases line up with TRBD1. V shed 5 bases, J shed 9 bases, and the junction held 3 bases outside the gene matches. CDR3 length: 13 residues. Germline CDR1 reads PRHDT; CDR2 reads FYEKMQ (reference sequence). The CDR3 DNA sequence: TGTGCCAGCAGCCTACAGGGGGTTTCACCCCTCCACTTT. It specifies CASSLQGVSPLHF.

The chain has TRBV27 and TRBJ1-2, with D maybe TRBD1 (6 bases). The germline gives CDR1 MNHEY, CDR2 SMNVEV (reference sequence). The CDR3 is made up of 15 amino acids. The V end was cut by 6 bases, the J end by 2 bases, with 16 bases between. For the CDR3, the DNA is TGTGCCAGCAGGCGTCCCGGGCAGGGGAACTATGGCTACACCTTC. Protein: CASRRPGQGNYGYTF.

The chain uses TRBV7-2 and TRBJ2-1; TRBD2 aligns across 8 bases. Germline V lookup: CDR1 SGHTA, CDR2 FQGNSA. The CDR3 is 14 residues long. V dropped 4 bases and J dropped 9; count of bases not matched to a gene: 8. Written as DNA, the CDR3 is TGTGCCAGCAGCTCGGGGACTAGAGGCGGTGAGCAGTTCTTC. As protein: CASSSGTRGGEQFF.

J is TRBJ1-2 and V is TRBV10-2; D uncertain. The V end lost 0 bases, the J end lost 11 bases, and 13 bases lay between the germline ends. Germline values: CDR1 WSHSY, CDR2 SAAADI. CDR3 length: 13 residues. The CDR3 DNA reads as TGCGCCAGCAGTGAGTCGCAAGCGCCCTCGTACACCTTC. Its protein is CASSESQAPSYTF.

This clone was seen more than once but under ten times. The V and J genes are TRBV28 and TRBJ2-2; TRBD1 agrees at 7 bases. J lost 6 bases, V lost 0 bases, and 4 bases had no gene match. This CDR3 is built from 15 residues. The germline CDR1 and CDR2 sequences are MDHEN and SYDVKM. In DNA, the CDR3 is TGTGCCAGCAGTTTATGGGAGACAGGGCCCGGGGAGCTGTTTTTT. It yields the protein CASSLWETGPGELFF.

The chain combines TRBV6-6 with TRBJ1-2; D possibly corresponds to TRBD1 (6 bases). The CDR3 extends over 13 amino acids. Germline lookup yields CDR1 MNHNY and CDR2 SVGAGI (reference sequence). Trimming took 6 bases from V and 4 from J, leaving 12 bases between them. CDR3 DNA: TGTGCCAGCAGCCACGGACAGATCTATGGCTACACCTTC. It translates to CASSHGQIYGYTF.

This chain joins TRBV5-4 and TRBJ2-1; possible D gene TRBD2, 5 bases. Germline V lookup: CDR1 SGHNT, CDR2 YYREEE (reference sequence). This CDR3 comprises 13 residues. The V end was cut by 3 bases, the J end by 5 bases, with 9 bases between. The CDR3 is CASSSGADNEQFF. The CDR3 region has the DNA TGTGCCAGCAGCTCAGGAGCGGACAATGAGCAGTTCTTC.

This chain uses TRBV27 with TRBJ2-7; 7 nucleotides line up with TRBD1. The CDR3 sequence is 12 residues long. J was trimmed by 6 bases and V by 5 bases; bases with no gene match: 4. Germline V gives CDR1 MNHEY, CDR2 SMNVEV (reference sequence). The CDR3 sequence is CASSGRQGEQYF. In DNA, the CDR3 is TGTGCCAGCAGTGGGAGACAGGGCGAGCAGTACTTC.

This clone was seen a handful of times. This chain uses TRBV9 with TRBJ2-1; 12 bases map to TRBD2. The germline gives CDR1 SGDLS, CDR2 YYNGEE. V trimming: 0 bases; J trimming: 8 bases; junction bases outside the gene matches: 6. The CDR3 loop spans 16 amino acids. The CDR3 spells CASSVVPSGRVHEQFF. The CDR3 bases are TGTGCCAGCAGCGTAGTTCCTAGCGGGAGGGTCCATGAGCAGTTCTTC.

The chain couples TRBV3-1 (or the pseudogene TRBV3-2) to TRBJ1-1, with D possibly being TRBD1 (5 bases). Per the germline V gene, CDR1 is LGHDT and CDR2 is YNNKEL (reference sequence). V lost 0 bases and J 6 bases, leaving 20 bases between the germline ends. The CDR3 extends over 17 amino acids. CDR3 DNA sequence: TGTGCCAGCAGCCAAGAGTATACTCGGGGGAAGGGCTCTGAAGCTTTCTTT. The encoded protein is CASSQEYTRGKGSEAFF.

The chain couples TRBV28 to TRBJ1-2, with 9 bases lining up with TRBD1. CDR1 and CDR2 from the germline V gene are MDHEN and SYDVKM. The CDR3 is 13 residues long. Trimming cost V 8 bases and J 7 bases; bases outside gene matches: 8. CDR3 sequence reads: CASLHRDRVGYTF. The DNA for the CDR3 is TGTGCCAGCCTCCACCGGGACAGGGTTGGCTACACCTTC.

The CDR3 sequence: CASSYSGTGWETQYF. The CDR3, as DNA: TGCGCCAGCAGCTACAGCGGGACAGGGTGGGAGACCCAGTACTTC. The chain links TRBV4-1 to TRBJ2-5; 9 positions agree with TRBD1. V lost 5 bases, J lost 5 bases, and 9 bases stayed unmatched. Germline assignment: CDR1 MGHRA and CDR2 YSYEKL. The CDR3 totals 15 residues.

The J gene is TRBJ2-1, the V gene TRBV2; D gene ambiguous. This CDR3 region has 14 residues. Deletions cut 4 bases from V and 1 base from J, with 8 bases between. Germline lookup yields CDR1 SNHLY and CDR2 FYNNEI. In nucleotides, the CDR3 is TGTGCCAGCAGTGGGGCAGAATCCTACAATGAGCAGTTCTTC. Translated, it gives CASSGAESYNEQFF.

The chain recombines TRBV7-8 with TRBJ2-4; D perhaps matches TRBD1 (5 bases). This CDR3 comprises 14 residues. Germline CDR1 and CDR2: SGHVS and FQNEAQ. Deletions cut 3 bases from V and 4 bases from J, with 10 bases between. DNA of the CDR3: TGTGCCAGCAGCTTGGGGCAGGGTAAAAACATTCAGTACTTC. Translation gives CASSLGQGKNIQYF.

The chain employs TRBV5-1 and TRBJ1-1; D remains unclear. Germline assignment: CDR1 SGHRS and CDR2 YFSETQ. The CDR3 covers 15 residues. The germline V and J ends were trimmed by 1 base and 0 bases, with 10 bases remaining between them. CDR3 nucleotides: TGCGCCAGCAGCTTGACAGATACAATGAACACTGAAGCTTTCTTT. Its protein is CASSLTDTMNTEAFF.

The gene calls are TRBV7-3 and TRBJ2-1, with 9 bases aligning to TRBD1. Germline CDR1 reads SGHTA; CDR2 reads FQGTGA. The CDR3 is 15 residues long. V lost 2 bases to trimming and J lost 5 bases; unmatched junction nucleotides: 4. The CDR3: CASSLDRGSNNEQFF. The CDR3 region has the DNA TGTGCCAGCAGCTTAGACAGGGGGAGTAACAATGAGCAGTTCTTC.

DNA for the CDR3: TGTGCCAGCAGTCCTTCCAGACTAGCGGGAGGGGTTAACACCGGGGAGCTGTTTTTT. It yields the protein CASSPSRLAGGVNTGELFF. The chain uses TRBV2 and TRBJ2-2, with 14 bases that match TRBD2. Unmatched junction bases numbered 10, after V lost 5 bases and J lost 2 bases. This CDR3 region has 19 residues. Germline-derived CDR1 and CDR2 are SNHLY and FYNNEI.

The rearrangement uses TRBV7-9 and TRBJ2-7, with 9 bases lining up with TRBD1. There are 15 residues in the CDR3. After removal of 5 bases from V and 1 base from J, the junction contained 6 bases not matched to a gene. CDR1 and CDR2 from the germline V gene are SEHNR and FQNEAQ (reference sequence). CDR3: CASSPGQGYSYEQYF. For the CDR3, the DNA is TGTGCCAGCAGCCCGGGACAGGGATATTCCTACGAGCAGTACTTC.

The chain combines TRBV28 with TRBJ2-1; 7 nucleotides agree with TRBD2. This CDR3 has 13 residues. From germline, CDR1 is MDHEN and CDR2 SYDVKM. The V and J ends lost 6 bases and 12 bases, in that order; junction bases with no gene match: 11. This CDR3 reads CASSLGGGVGQFF. CDR3 sequence (DNA): TGTGCCAGCAGCCTCGGGGGAGGGGTCGGGCAGTTCTTC.

The CDR3 nucleotides read TGTGCCAGTTCGACAGGGAGCTCCTATAATTCACCCCTCCACTTT. Translating it yields CASSTGSSYNSPLHF. The chain combines TRBV7-3 with TRBJ1-6, with 7 bases matching TRBD1. The length of the CDR3 is 15 residues. Germline CDR1 and CDR2: SGHTA and FQGTGA. The V segment lost 9 bases and the J segment 0 bases; nucleotides outside the gene matches: 5. Drawing the rest from reference TRBV7-3 and TRBJ1-6, the complete variable domain is GAGVSQTPSNKVTEKGKYVELRCDPISGHTALYWYRQSLGQGPEFLIYFQGTGAADDSGLPNDRFFAVRPEGSVSTLKIQRTERGDSAVYLCASSTGSSYNSPLHFGNGTRLTVT.

This clone has only one observation. The chain links TRBV24-1 to TRBJ1-5; possibly TRBD1 for D (6 bases). The ends were cut back, 3 bases at V and 7 bases at J, with 15 bases in the middle. Germline V lookup: CDR1 KGHDR, CDR2 SFDVKD. The CDR3 extends over 15 amino acids. CDR3 amino acids: CATSDGQRGGQPQHF. CDR3 nucleotides: TGTGCCACCAGTGATGGACAGCGGGGAGGGCAGCCCCAGCATTTT.